The 2 T cell receptor beta chains given below trace back to one sample, sequenced in a study of CD8 T cells in Susac syndrome. Random-hexamer reverse transcription was applied to about 0.45 to 1 ug RNA. TCRdb recomputed calls from the immunoSEQ multiplex PCR reads with MiXCR, one row per CDR3 protein. Of about 130,000 distinct CDR3 sequences listed, approximately 95% are singletons. The specimen sequenced was CD8+ T cells from PBMCs. The receptors were gathered from a human donor with Susac syndrome.

The gene calls are TRBV4-1 and TRBJ2-7, with D uncertain. From germline, CDR1 is MGHRA and CDR2 YSYEKL. V lost 0 bases and J 1 base, leaving 10 bases between the germline ends. The CDR3 extends over 15 amino acids. CDR3 loop: CASSQDHSQSYEQYF. DNA of the CDR3: TGCGCCAGCAGCCAAGATCACAGCCAGTCCTACGAGCAGTACTTC.

The rearrangement uses TRBV10-3 and TRBJ2-5, with TRBD2 identical over 12 bases. The J segment lost 2 bases and the V segment lost 0 bases, leaving 4 bases of the junction unmatched. The CDR3 runs to 17 residues. The germline V gene has CDR1 ENHRY and CDR2 SYGVKD. CDR3 DNA sequence: TGTGCCATCAGTGAGTCGACTAGCGGGAGCCTTCAAGAGACCCAGTACTTC. Its protein product is CAISESTSGSLQETQYF.